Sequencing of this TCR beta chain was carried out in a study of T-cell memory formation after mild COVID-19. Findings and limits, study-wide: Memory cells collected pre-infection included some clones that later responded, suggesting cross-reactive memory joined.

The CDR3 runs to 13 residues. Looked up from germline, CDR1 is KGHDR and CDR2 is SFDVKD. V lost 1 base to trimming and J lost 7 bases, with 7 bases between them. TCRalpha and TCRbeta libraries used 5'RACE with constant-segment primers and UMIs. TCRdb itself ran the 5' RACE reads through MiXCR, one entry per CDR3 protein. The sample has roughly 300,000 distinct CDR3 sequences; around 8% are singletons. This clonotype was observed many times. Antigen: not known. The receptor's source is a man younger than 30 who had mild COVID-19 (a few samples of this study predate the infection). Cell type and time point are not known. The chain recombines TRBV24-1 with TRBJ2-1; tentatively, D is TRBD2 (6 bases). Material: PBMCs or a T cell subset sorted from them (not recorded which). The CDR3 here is CATSDFGGNEQFF. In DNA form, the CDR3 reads TGTGCCACCAGTGATTTCGGGGGTAATGAGCAGTTCTTC.